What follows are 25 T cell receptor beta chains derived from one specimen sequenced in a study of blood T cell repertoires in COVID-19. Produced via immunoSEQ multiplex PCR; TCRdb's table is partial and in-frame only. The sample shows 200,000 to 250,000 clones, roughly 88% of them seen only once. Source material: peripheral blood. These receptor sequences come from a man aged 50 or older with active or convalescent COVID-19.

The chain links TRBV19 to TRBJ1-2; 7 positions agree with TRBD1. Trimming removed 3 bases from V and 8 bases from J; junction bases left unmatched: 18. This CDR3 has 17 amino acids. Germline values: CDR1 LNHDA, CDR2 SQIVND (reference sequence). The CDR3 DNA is TGTGCCAGTAGTATTCGGGTGAACAGGGGCCCCACGGGCGGCTACACCTTC. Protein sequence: CASSIRVNRGPTGGYTF. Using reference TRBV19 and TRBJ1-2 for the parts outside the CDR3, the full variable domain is DGGITQSPKYLFRKEGQNVTLSCEQNLNHDAMYWYRQDPGQGLRLIYYSQIVNDFQKGDIAEGYSVSREKKESFPLTVTSAQKNPTAFYLCASSIRVNRGPTGGYTFGSGTRLTVV.

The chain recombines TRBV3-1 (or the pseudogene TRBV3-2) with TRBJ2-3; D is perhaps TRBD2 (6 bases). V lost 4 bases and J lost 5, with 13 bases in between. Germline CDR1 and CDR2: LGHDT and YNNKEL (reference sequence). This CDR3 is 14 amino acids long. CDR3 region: CASSPIGGRDTQYF. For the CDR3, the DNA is TGTGCCAGCAGCCCGATCGGGGGACGAGATACGCAGTATTTT.

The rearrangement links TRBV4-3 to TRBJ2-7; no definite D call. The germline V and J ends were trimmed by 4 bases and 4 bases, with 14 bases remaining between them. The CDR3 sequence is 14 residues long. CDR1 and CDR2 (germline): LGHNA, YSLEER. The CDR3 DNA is TGCGCCAGCAGCCCGGCGGCGGCCGGTTACGAGCAGTACTTC. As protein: CASSPAAAGYEQYF.

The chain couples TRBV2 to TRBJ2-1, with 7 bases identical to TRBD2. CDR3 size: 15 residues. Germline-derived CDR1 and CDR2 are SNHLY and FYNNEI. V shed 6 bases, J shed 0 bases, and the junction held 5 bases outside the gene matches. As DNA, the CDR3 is TGTGCCAGCAGGGAGCGGGGAGCCTCCTACAATGAGCAGTTCTTC. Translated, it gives CASRERGASYNEQFF. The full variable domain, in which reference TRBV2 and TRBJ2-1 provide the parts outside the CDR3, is EPEVTQTPSHQVTQMGQEVILRCVPISNHLYFYWYRQILGQKVEFLVSFYNNEISEKSEIFDDQFSVERPDGSNFTLKIRSTKLEDSAMYFCASRERGASYNEQFFGPGTRLTVL.

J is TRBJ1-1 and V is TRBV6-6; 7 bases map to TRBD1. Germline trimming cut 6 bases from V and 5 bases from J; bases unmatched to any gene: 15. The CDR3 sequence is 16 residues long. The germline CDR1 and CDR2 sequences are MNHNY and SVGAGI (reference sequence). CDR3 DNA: TGTGCCAGCAGCCTGGTCACAGGGGTATCCTCTACTGAAGCTTTCTTT. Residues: CASSLVTGVSSTEAFF.

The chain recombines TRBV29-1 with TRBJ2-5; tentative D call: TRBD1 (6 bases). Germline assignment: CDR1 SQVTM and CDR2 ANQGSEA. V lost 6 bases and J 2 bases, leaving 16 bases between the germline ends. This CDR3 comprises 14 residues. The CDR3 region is CSVELHREQETQYF. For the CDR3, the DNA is TGCAGCGTGGAGCTTCACAGGGAGCAAGAGACCCAGTACTTC.

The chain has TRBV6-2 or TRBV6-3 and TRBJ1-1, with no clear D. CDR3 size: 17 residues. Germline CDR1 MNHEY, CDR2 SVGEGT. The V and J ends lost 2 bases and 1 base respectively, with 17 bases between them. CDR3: CASSYPYRLHPNTEAFF. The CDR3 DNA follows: TGTGCCAGCAGTTACCCTTACAGACTACATCCGAACACTGAAGCTTTCTTT.

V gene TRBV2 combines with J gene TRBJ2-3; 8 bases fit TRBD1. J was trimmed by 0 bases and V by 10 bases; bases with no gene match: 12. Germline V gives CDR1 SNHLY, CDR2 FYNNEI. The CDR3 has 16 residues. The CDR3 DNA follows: TGTGCCACCTTCCCCTTCGGGACAGGTAGCACAGATACGCAGTATTTT. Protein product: CATFPFGTGSTDTQYF. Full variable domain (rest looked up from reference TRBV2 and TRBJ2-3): EPEVTQTPSHQVTQMGQEVILRCVPISNHLYFYWYRQILGQKVEFLVSFYNNEISEKSEIFDDQFSVERPDGSNFTLKIRSTKLEDSAMYFCATFPFGTGSTDTQYFGPGTRLTVL.

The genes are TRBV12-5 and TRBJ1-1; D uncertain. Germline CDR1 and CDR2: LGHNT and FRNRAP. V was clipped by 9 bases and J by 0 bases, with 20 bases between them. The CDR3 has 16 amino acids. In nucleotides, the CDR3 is TGTGCTAGCCAGGCGAGGGCGGGAGGCTTGAACACTGAAGCTTTCTTT. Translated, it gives CASQARAGGLNTEAFF.

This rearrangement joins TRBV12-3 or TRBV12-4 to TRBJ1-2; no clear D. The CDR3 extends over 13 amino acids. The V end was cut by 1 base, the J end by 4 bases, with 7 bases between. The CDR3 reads CASSLGGSYGYTF. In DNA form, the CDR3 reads TGTGCCAGCAGTTTAGGAGGTTCCTATGGCTACACCTTC.

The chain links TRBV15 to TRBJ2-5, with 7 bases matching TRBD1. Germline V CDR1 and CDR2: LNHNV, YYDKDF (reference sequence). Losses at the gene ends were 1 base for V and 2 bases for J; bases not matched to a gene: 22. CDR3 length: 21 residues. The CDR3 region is CATSRALWATGRGIRQETQYF. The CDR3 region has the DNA TGTGCCACCAGCAGAGCCCTCTGGGCGACAGGGCGAGGCATACGGCAAGAGACCCAGTACTTC. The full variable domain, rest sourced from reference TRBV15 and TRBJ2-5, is DAMVIQNPRYQVTQFGKPVTLSCSQTLNHNVMYWYQQKSSQAPKLLFHYYDKDFNNEADTPDNFQSRRPNTSFCFLDIRSPGLGDTAMYLCATSRALWATGRGIRQETQYFGPGTRLLVL.

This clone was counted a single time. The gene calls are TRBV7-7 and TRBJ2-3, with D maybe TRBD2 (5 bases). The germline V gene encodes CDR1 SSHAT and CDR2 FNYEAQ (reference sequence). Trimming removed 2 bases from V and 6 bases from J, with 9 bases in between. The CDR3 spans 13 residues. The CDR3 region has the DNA TGTGCCAGCAGCTTAAGAGGGTCGGATACGCAGTATTTT. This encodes CASSLRGSDTQYF.

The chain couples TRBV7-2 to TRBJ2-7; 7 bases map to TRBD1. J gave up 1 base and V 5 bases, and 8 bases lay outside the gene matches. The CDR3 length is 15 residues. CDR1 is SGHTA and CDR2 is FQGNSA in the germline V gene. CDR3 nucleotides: TGTGCCAGCAGCCCGTCCGGGACAGCGTCCTACGAGCAGTACGTC. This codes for CASSPSGTASYEQYV.

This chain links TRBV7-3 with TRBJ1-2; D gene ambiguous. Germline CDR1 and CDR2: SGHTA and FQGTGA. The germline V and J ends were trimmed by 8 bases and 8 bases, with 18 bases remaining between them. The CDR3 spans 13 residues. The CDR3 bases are TGTGCCAGCGCGCCGGGATCCGGCGAGGGCTACACCTTC. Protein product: CASAPGSGEGYTF.

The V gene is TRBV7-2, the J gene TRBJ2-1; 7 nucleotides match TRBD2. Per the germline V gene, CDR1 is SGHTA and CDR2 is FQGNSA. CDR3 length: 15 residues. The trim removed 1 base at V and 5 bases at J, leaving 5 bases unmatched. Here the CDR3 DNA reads TGTGCCAGCAGCTTAGAGAAGGGAGGGGACAATGAGCAGTTCTTC. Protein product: CASSLEKGGDNEQFF.

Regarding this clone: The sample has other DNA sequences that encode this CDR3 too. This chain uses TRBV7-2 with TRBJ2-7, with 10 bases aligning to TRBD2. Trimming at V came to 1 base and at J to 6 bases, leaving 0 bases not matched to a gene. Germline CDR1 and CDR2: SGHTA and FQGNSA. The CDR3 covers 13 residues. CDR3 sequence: CASSLEREGEQYF. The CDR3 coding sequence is TGTGCCAGCAGCTTAGAGCGGGAGGGCGAGCAGTACTTC.

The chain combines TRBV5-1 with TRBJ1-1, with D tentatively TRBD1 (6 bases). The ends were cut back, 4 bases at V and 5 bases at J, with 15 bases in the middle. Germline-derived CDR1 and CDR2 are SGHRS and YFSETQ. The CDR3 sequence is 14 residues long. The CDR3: CASSQGPAGTEAFF. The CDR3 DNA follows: TGCGCCAGCAGCCAGGGGCCGGCCGGGACTGAAGCTTTCTTT. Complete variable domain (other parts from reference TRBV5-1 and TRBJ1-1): KAGVTQTPRYLIKTRGQQVTLSCSPISGHRSVSWYQQTPGQGLQFLFEYFSETQRNKGNFPGRFSGRQFSNSRSEMNVSTLELGDSALYLCASSQGPAGTEAFFGQGTRLTVV.

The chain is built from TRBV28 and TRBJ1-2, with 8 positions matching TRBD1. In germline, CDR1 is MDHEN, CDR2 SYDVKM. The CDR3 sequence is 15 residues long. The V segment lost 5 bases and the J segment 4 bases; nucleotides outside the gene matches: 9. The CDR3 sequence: CASSLTHRGSYGYTF. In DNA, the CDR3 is TGTGCCAGCAGTCTCACTCACAGGGGGTCCTATGGCTACACCTTC.

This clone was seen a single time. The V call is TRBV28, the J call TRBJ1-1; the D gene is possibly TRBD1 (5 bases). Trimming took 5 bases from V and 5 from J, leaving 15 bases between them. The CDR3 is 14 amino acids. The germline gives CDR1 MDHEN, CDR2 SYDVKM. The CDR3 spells CASSPNRGGTEAFF. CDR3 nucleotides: TGTGCCAGCAGTCCTAACCGCGGGGGGACTGAAGCTTTCTTT.

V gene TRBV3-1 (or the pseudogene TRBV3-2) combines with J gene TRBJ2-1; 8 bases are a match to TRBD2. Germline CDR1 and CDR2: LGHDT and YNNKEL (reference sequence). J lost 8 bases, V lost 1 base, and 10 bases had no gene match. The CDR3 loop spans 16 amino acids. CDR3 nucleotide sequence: TGTGCCAGCAGCCAAGCCCATGCCGGGAGGGGGGATGAGCAGTTCTTC. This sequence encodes CASSQAHAGRGDEQFF.

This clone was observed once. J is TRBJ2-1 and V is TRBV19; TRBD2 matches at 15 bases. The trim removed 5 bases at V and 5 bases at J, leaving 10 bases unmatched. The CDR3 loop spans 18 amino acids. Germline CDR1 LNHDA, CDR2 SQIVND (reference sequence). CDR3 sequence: CASSAGTSGRIGNNEQFF. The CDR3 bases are TGTGCCAGTAGTGCTGGGACTAGCGGGAGGATAGGGAACAATGAGCAGTTCTTC. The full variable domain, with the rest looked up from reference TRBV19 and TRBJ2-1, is DGGITQSPKYLFRKEGQNVTLSCEQNLNHDAMYWYRQDPGQGLRLIYYSQIVNDFQKGDIAEGYSVSREKKESFPLTVTSAQKNPTAFYLCASSAGTSGRIGNNEQFFGPGTRLTVL.

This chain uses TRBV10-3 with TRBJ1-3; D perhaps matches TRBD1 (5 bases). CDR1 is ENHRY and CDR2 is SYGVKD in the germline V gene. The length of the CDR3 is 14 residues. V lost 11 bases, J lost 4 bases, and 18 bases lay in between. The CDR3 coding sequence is TGTGCCGTAACAGGTTCTTTGAGGGGAAACACCATATATTTT. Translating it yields CAVTGSLRGNTIYF.

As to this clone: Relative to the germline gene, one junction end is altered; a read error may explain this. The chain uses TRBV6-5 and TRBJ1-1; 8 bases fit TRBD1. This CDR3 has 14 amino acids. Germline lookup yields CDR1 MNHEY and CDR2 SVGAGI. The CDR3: CAGSSADRGGGAFF. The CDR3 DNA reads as TGTGCCGGCAGTTCCGCCGACAGGGGAGGGGGAGCTTTCTTT.

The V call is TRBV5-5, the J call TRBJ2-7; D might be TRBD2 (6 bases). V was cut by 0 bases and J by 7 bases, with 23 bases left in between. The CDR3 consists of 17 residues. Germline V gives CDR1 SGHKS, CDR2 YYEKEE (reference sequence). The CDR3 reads CASSLVAWDSSLGEQYF. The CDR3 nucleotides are TGTGCCAGCAGCTTGGTCGCGTGGGACTCATCTCTAGGGGAGCAGTACTTC.

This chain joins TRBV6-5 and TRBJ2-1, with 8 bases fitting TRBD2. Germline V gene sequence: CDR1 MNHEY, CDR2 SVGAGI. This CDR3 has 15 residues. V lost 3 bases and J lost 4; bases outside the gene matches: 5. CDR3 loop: CASSYRLAGYNEQFF. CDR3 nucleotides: TGTGCCAGCAGTTATCGTTTAGCGGGGTACAATGAGCAGTTCTTC.